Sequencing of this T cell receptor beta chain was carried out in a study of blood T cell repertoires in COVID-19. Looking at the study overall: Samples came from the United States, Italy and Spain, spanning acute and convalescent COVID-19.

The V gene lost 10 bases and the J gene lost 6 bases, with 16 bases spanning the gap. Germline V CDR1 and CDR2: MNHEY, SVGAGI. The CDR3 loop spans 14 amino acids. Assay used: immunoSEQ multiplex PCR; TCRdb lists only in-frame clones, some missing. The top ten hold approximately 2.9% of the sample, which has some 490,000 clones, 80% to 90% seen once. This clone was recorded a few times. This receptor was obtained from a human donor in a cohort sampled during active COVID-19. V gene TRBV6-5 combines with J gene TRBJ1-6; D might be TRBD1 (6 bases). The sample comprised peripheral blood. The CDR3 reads CATIPDRRNSPLHF. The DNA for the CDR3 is TGTGCCACCATCCCAGACAGGCGTAATTCACCCCTCCACTTT.